This TCR beta chain is from a study of blood T cell repertoires in COVID-19. Overall study: Sites across the United States, Italy and Spain contributed samples from acute and convalescent COVID-19. PBMCs, B-cell-depleted T cells, or T cells were the source of the cDNA or gDNA that made up the material.

Original processing notes: Researchers report that nucleated cell counts were estimated from reference gene primer amplification. Generated by immunoSEQ multiplex PCR, the TCRdb table keeps only in-frame clones and is missing some. Clone size and V and J calls were adopted from that table, with D and trimming inferred from the DNA. The data show around 100,000 clones, with approximately 80% seen just once and 0.7% to 1% held by the top ten. V lost 0 bases and J 5 bases, leaving 14 bases between the germline ends. CDR3 size: 16 residues. CDR1 SGHTA and CDR2 FQGNSA come from the germline V gene. The TCR comes from a woman between 65 and 79 years old with acute or convalescent COVID-19. Source material: peripheral blood. This rearrangement joins TRBV7-2 to TRBJ2-1, with D perhaps matching TRBD2 (6 bases). The CDR3 loop is CASSLARRAIDNEQFF. The CDR3 bases are TGTGCCAGCAGCTTAGCCCGGAGGGCCATCGACAATGAGCAGTTCTTC.